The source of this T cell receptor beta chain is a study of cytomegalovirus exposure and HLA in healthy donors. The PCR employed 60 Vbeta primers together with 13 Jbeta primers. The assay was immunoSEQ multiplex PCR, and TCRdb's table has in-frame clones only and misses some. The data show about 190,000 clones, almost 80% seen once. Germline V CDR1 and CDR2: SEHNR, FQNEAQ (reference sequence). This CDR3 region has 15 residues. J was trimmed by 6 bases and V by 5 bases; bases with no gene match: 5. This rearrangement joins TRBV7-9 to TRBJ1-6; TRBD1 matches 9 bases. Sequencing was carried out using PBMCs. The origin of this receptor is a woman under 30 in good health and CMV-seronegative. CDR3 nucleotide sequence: TGTGCCAGCAGCACGACGACAGGGGGTAATTCACCCCTCCACTTT. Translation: CASSTTTGGNSPLHF. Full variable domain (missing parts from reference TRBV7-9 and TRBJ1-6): DTGVSQNPRHKITKRGQNVTFRCDPISEHNRLYWYRQTLGQGPEFLTYFQNEAQLEKSRLLSDRFSAERPKGSFSTLEIQRTEQGDSAMYLCASSTTTGGNSPLHFGNGTRLTVT.